This T cell receptor (beta chain) emerged from a study of blood T cell repertoires in COVID-19. The overall study: The United States, Italy and Spain provided the acute and convalescent COVID-19 samples. Sample material is recorded as cDNA or gDNA derived from T cells, B-cell-depleted T cells, or PBMCs.

In the original processing: Nucleated cell number was recorded as an estimate derived from reference gene primer amplification. The protocol was immunoSEQ multiplex PCR, while the TCRdb copy is restricted to in-frame clones and leaves out a portion. The V and J calls and clone size are taken from that table; D and trimming were inferred from the DNA. Among roughly 64,000 clones listed, 86% were seen once. CDR1 SGHDT and CDR2 YYEEEE come from the germline V gene. This CDR3 has 15 residues. The V and J ends lost 4 bases and 9 bases respectively, with 20 bases between them. The rearrangement joins TRBV5-6 to TRBJ2-1; a possible D gene is TRBD1 (5 bases). The receptor's source is a man aged 45-65 years with active COVID-19. The sequenced sample was peripheral blood. CDR3: CASSTSLGADGEQFF. The CDR3 bases are TGTGCCAGCAGCACCTCCCTAGGGGCCGACGGTGAGCAGTTCTTC.